This passage covers 25 T cell receptor beta chains from one sample sequenced in a study of blood T cell repertoires in COVID-19. The protocol was immunoSEQ multiplex PCR, while the TCRdb copy is restricted to in-frame clones and leaves out a portion. The sample lists under 200,000 clones; about 80% were seen once. The sample taken for sequencing was peripheral blood. The receptor source for this set is a human donor with acute or convalescent COVID-19. The donor label of this sample is uncertain.

The chain carries TRBV11-2 and TRBJ2-7; 12 bases align to TRBD1. The J segment lost 6 bases and the V segment lost 5 bases, leaving 5 bases of the junction unmatched. The CDR3 has 14 amino acids. Germline CDR1 SGHAT, CDR2 FQNNGV. The CDR3, as DNA: TGTGCCAGCAGCCTCCGGGACAGGGGGCTCGAGCAGTACTTC. The encoded protein is CASSLRDRGLEQYF.

V usage is TRBV2 and J usage is TRBJ1-2; TRBD1 might be the D (5 bases). The CDR3 is 13 amino acids. Trimming cost V 0 bases and J 4 bases, with 6 bases left between them. Per the germline V gene, CDR1 is SNHLY and CDR2 is FYNNEI. The CDR3 loop is CASSEAQVYGYTF. In DNA, the CDR3 is TGTGCCAGCAGTGAAGCACAGGTCTATGGCTACACCTTC.

This clone has a count of ten or more. The V and J genes are TRBV6-5 and TRBJ2-7; D is undetermined. CDR1 and CDR2 (germline): MNHEY, SVGAGI. The germline V and J ends were trimmed by 0 bases and 4 bases, with 7 bases remaining between them. The CDR3 spans 13 residues. CDR3 sequence (DNA): TGTGCCAGCAGTTACTCAACTTCGTACGAGCAGTACTTC. It is translated as CASSYSTSYEQYF.

J is TRBJ2-7 and V is TRBV5-6; tentative D call: TRBD1 (6 bases). Between the trimmed V and J ends, which lost 4 bases and 7 bases, there was a span of 18 bases. CDR1 SGHDT and CDR2 YYEEEE come from the germline V gene. The CDR3 totals 14 residues. The CDR3 spells CASSRGRGREEQYF. Written as DNA, the CDR3 is TGTGCCAGCAGCCGCGGCAGGGGAAGAGAAGAGCAGTACTTC.

This rearrangement joins TRBV5-6 to TRBJ2-2; 8 bases are shared with TRBD1. Germline V gene sequence: CDR1 SGHDT, CDR2 YYEEEE. V trimming: 6 bases; J trimming: 1 base; junction bases outside the gene matches: 5. The CDR3 sequence is 15 residues long. CDR3: CASTRQGQNTGELFF. CDR3 nucleotide sequence: TGTGCCAGCACTAGACAGGGGCAGAACACCGGGGAGCTGTTTTTT.

The chain joins TRBV28 to TRBJ2-7, with TRBD2 matching over 12 bases. V dropped 5 bases and J dropped 4; count of bases not matched to a gene: 6. Germline V gene sequence: CDR1 MDHEN, CDR2 SYDVKM. This CDR3 region has 15 residues. Written as DNA, the CDR3 is TGTGCCAGCAGTCCCCAGACTAGCGGGAGTTACGAGCAGTACTTC. Residues: CASSPQTSGSYEQYF. Based on the CDR3 plus reference TRBV28 and TRBJ2-7, the full variable domain is DVKVTQSSRYLVKRTGEKVFLECVQDMDHENMFWYRQDPGLGLRLIYFSYDVKMKEKGDIPEGYSVSREKKERFSLILESASTNQTSMYLCASSPQTSGSYEQYFGPGTRLTVT.

The gene calls are TRBV19 and TRBJ1-1; possible D gene TRBD1, 6 bases. The germline V gene has CDR1 LNHDA and CDR2 SQIVND (reference sequence). The CDR3 has 14 residues. Trimming left V 3 bases short and J 4 bases short, with 12 bases between. The CDR3 sequence: CASSIRQVGTEAFF. CDR3 DNA: TGTGCCAGTAGTATCCGACAGGTCGGCACTGAAGCTTTCTTT.

This chain joins TRBV6-1 and TRBJ1-1; D perhaps matches TRBD1 (5 bases). V was cut by 3 bases and J by 1 base, with 6 bases left in between. Looked up from germline, CDR1 is MNHNS and CDR2 is SASEGT. The CDR3 is 13 residues long. CDR3 protein: CASSDQGNTEAFF. The CDR3 coding sequence is TGTGCCAGCAGTGACCAGGGGAACACTGAAGCTTTCTTT.

The chain combines TRBV10-1 with TRBJ1-3; tentatively, D is TRBD1 (6 bases). Looked up from germline, CDR1 is WNHNN and CDR2 is SYGVQD (reference sequence). The ends were cut back, 8 bases at V and 8 bases at J, with 22 bases in the middle. This CDR3 region has 15 residues. The CDR3 sequence is CASGESSGRGDTIYF. In DNA, the CDR3 is TGCGCCAGCGGAGAGTCTTCGGGCAGGGGAGACACCATATATTTT.

This clone appeared a few times. The chain is built from TRBV29-1 and TRBJ2-1, with TRBD2 identical over 10 bases. Looked up from germline, CDR1 is SQVTM and CDR2 is ANQGSEA. Trimming removed 2 bases from V and 7 bases from J; junction bases left unmatched: 2. The CDR3 length is 13 residues. The CDR3 nucleotides read TGCAGCGTTGAACTAGCGGGAGCTAATGAGCAGTTCTTC. It codes for CSVELAGANEQFF.

In its sample, this clone was seen once. This chain connects TRBV3-1 (or the pseudogene TRBV3-2) to TRBJ2-3; perhaps TRBD2 as D (7 bases). The CDR3 length is 16 residues. Germline V gene sequence: CDR1 LGHDT, CDR2 YNNKEL (reference sequence). The V end was cut by 2 bases, the J end by 2 bases, with 14 bases between. CDR3 DNA: TGTGCCAGCAGCCAATTTCGGGGGGCTTACACAGATACGCAGTATTTT. This encodes CASSQFRGAYTDTQYF.

This sequence joins TRBV5-6 and TRBJ1-5; no firm D call. The CDR3 is 16 residues long. V lost 1 base to trimming and J lost 1 base, with 12 bases between them. Germline loops: CDR1 SGHDT, CDR2 YYEEEE. CDR3 loop: CASSLFGERSNQPQHF. The CDR3, as DNA: TGTGCCAGCAGCTTGTTTGGGGAGAGGAGCAATCAGCCCCAGCATTTT.

The chain has TRBV28 and TRBJ2-2; D perhaps matches TRBD2 (6 bases). This CDR3 comprises 13 residues. CDR1 MDHEN and CDR2 SYDVKM come from the germline V gene. V shed 10 bases and J shed 2 bases, with 11 bases lying between them. As DNA, the CDR3 is TGTGCCACCGAGACTAGTAACACCGGGGAGCTGTTTTTT. Amino acid sequence: CATETSNTGELFF.

The V gene is TRBV28, the J gene TRBJ1-3, with D possibly TRBD1 on 5 matching bases. The V end was cut by 7 bases, the J end by 0 bases, with 16 bases between. The V gene's germline CDR1 is MDHEN and CDR2 SYDVKM. The CDR3 totals 16 residues. The CDR3 DNA reads as TGTGCCAGCACCCCTTGGGTGGGGCTCTCTGGAAACACCATATATTTT. Its translation is CASTPWVGLSGNTIYF. The full variable domain, rest sourced from reference TRBV28 and TRBJ1-3, is DVKVTQSSRYLVKRTGEKVFLECVQDMDHENMFWYRQDPGLGLRLIYFSYDVKMKEKGDIPEGYSVSREKKERFSLILESASTNQTSMYLCASTPWVGLSGNTIYFGEGSWLTVV.

This chain's CDR3 is CASSKQGTEAFF. CDR3 DNA sequence: TGTGCCAGCAGTAAACAGGGGACTGAAGCTTTCTTT. The chain uses TRBV6-5 and TRBJ1-1; 7 nucleotides align to TRBD1. The germline gives CDR1 MNHEY, CDR2 SVGAGI. CDR3 size: 12 residues. Trimming removed 5 bases from V and 5 bases from J; junction bases left unmatched: 2.

The rearrangement links TRBV7-2 to TRBJ2-3; 8 bases are shared with TRBD2. Unmatched junction bases numbered 10, after V lost 4 bases and J lost 10 bases. Germline lookup yields CDR1 SGHTA and CDR2 FQGNSA. This CDR3 is built from 14 residues. CDR3 nucleotide sequence: TGTGCCAGCAGCTCCCAGCGGGGGTCCCCTTCGCAGTATTTT. Its translation is CASSSQRGSPSQYF. Combining the CDR3 with reference TRBV7-2 and TRBJ2-3 gives the whole variable domain GAGVSQSPSNKVTEKGKDVELRCDPISGHTALYWYRQSLGQGLEFLIYFQGNSAPDKSGLPSDRFSAERTGGSVSTLTIQRTQQEDSAVYLCASSSQRGSPSQYFGPGTRLTVL.

V and J are TRBV7-6 and TRBJ2-4, with 7 bases identical to TRBD2. Trimming cost V 1 base and J 9 bases; bases outside gene matches: 6. The CDR3 sequence is 14 residues long. Per the germline V gene, CDR1 is SGHVS and CDR2 is FNYEAQ. This CDR3 reads CASSLDGLEAIQYF. The CDR3 coding sequence is TGTGCCAGCAGCTTAGATGGACTAGAGGCCATTCAGTACTTC.

The J gene is TRBJ2-6, the V gene TRBV3-1 (or the pseudogene TRBV3-2), with 9 bases fitting TRBD1. The V segment lost 3 bases and the J segment 0 bases; nucleotides outside the gene matches: 6. This CDR3 spans 18 amino acids. Germline V gene sequence: CDR1 LGHDT, CDR2 YNNKEL (reference sequence). For the CDR3, the DNA is TGTGCCAGCAGCCAGTACGACAGGGGGAGCTCTGGGGCCAACGTCCTGACTTTC. It is translated as CASSQYDRGSSGANVLTF.

The genes are TRBV11-2 and TRBJ2-7; the match to TRBD1 covers 10 bases. The CDR3 sequence is 15 residues long. The germline V gene has CDR1 SGHAT and CDR2 FQNNGV. Trimming took 5 bases from V and 4 from J; bases not matched to a gene: 8. CDR3 sequence: CASSPGTGDLYEQYF. The CDR3 bases are TGTGCCAGCAGCCCCGGGACAGGGGATTTGTACGAGCAGTACTTC.

The chain is built from TRBV5-6 and TRBJ2-3; D unclear. Trimming stripped 3 bases from V and 6 bases from J, with 14 bases between. Germline-derived CDR1 and CDR2 are SGHDT and YYEEEE. This CDR3 is 14 amino acids long. This CDR3 is CASSSATAGDTQYF. CDR3 sequence (DNA): TGTGCCAGCAGCTCCGCCACTGCCGGGGATACGCAGTATTTT.

The gene calls are TRBV30 and TRBJ1-5, with 8 nucleotides matching TRBD1. This CDR3 is 14 amino acids long. The junction had 5 bases not matched to a gene; V was cut back by 3 bases and J by 4 bases. The germline V gene encodes CDR1 GTSNPN and CDR2 SVGIG (reference sequence). This CDR3 reads CAWRTGVPNQPQHF. The CDR3 nucleotides are TGTGCCTGGAGGACAGGGGTTCCAAATCAGCCCCAGCATTTT.

The DNA for the CDR3 is TGCGCCAGCAGCCTGGGGACAGGCTTAAGAACTTCTAACTATGGCTACACCTTC. It encodes CASSLGTGLRTSNYGYTF. The chain recombines TRBV5-1 with TRBJ1-2; TRBD1 aligns across 8 bases. V gave up 4 bases and J gave up 0 bases; unmatched junction bases: 14. The CDR3 spans 18 residues. Germline CDR1 and CDR2: SGHRS and YFSETQ.

V and J are TRBV6-6 and TRBJ2-2; TRBD1 agrees at 7 bases. Per the germline V gene, CDR1 is MNHNY and CDR2 is SVGAGI (reference sequence). CDR3 size: 16 residues. Trimming cost V 7 bases and J 4 bases; bases outside gene matches: 12. The CDR3 sequence is CASTRVLDRSTGELFF. DNA of the CDR3: TGTGCCAGCACCCGAGTCCTGGACAGGTCCACCGGGGAGCTGTTTTTT.

The V and J genes are TRBV20-1 and TRBJ2-2, with TRBD1 matching 10 bases. The V and J ends lost 3 bases and 3 bases, in that order; junction bases with no gene match: 7. CDR1 DFQATT and CDR2 SNEGSKA come from the germline V gene (reference sequence). The CDR3 length is 16 residues. The CDR3 DNA sequence: TGCAGTGCTAGTCCCGGGACAGGGGACGACACCGGGGAGCTGTTTTTT. Translating gives CSASPGTGDDTGELFF.

V is TRBV18 and J is TRBJ2-3; 10 nucleotides line up with TRBD2. From germline, CDR1 is KGHSH and CDR2 LQKENI. The V and J ends lost 1 base and 1 base, in that order; junction bases with no gene match: 5. The CDR3 totals 17 residues. In nucleotides, the CDR3 is TGTGCCAGCTCACCACGTCCTAGCGGGGGAGGCACAGATACGCAGTATTTT. It specifies CASSPRPSGGGTDTQYF. Together with reference TRBV18 and TRBJ2-3, the CDR3 gives the full variable domain: NAGVMQNPRHLVRRRGQEARLRCSPMKGHSHVYWYRQLPEEGLKFMVYLQKENIIDESGMPKERFSAEFPKEGPSILRIQQVVRGDSAAYFCASSPRPSGGGTDTQYFGPGTRLTVL.